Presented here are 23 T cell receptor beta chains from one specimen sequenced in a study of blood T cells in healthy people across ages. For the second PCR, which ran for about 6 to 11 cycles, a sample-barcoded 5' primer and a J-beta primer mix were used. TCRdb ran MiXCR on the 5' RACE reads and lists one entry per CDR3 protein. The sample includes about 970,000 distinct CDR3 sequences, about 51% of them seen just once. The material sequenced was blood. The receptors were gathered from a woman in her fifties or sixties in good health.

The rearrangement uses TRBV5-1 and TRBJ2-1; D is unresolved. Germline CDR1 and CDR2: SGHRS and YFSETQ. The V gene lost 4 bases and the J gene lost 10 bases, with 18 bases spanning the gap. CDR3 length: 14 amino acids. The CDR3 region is CASSDADALTEQFF. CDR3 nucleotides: TGCGCCAGCAGCGACGCGGACGCCCTAACGGAGCAGTTCTTC.

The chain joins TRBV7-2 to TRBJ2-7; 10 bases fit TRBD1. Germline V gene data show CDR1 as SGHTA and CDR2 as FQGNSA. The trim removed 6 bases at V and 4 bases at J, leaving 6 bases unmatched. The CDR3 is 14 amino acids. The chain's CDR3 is CASRLTGGAYEQYF. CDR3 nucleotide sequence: TGTGCCAGCAGGCTGACAGGGGGCGCATACGAGCAGTACTTC.

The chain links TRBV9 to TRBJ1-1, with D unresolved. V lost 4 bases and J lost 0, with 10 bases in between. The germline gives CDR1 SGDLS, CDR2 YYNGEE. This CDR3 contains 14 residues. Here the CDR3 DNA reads TGTGCCAGCAGCCCCCGACCGTTGAACACTGAAGCTTTCTTT. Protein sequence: CASSPRPLNTEAFF.

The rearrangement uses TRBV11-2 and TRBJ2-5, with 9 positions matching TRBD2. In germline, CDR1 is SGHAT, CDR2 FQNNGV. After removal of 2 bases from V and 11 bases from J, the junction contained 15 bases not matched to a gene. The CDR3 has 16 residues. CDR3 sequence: CASSLIGGRASQEQYF. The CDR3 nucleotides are TGTGCCAGCAGCTTAATAGGCGGGAGGGCTTCGCAAGAGCAGTACTTC. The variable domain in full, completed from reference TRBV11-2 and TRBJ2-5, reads EAGVAQSPRYKIIEKRQSVAFWCNPISGHATLYWYQQILGQGPKLLIQFQNNGVVDDSQLPKDRFSAERLKGVDSTLKIQPAKLEDSAVYLCASSLIGGRASQEQYFGPGTRLLVL.

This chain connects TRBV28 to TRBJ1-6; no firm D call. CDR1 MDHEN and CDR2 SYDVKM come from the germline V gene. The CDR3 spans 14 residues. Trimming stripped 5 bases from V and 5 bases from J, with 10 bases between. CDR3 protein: CASSPPGHNSPLHF. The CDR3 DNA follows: TGTGCCAGCAGTCCCCCGGGTCATAATTCACCCCTCCACTTT. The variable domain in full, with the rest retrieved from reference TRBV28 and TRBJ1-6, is DVKVTQSSRYLVKRTGEKVFLECVQDMDHENMFWYRQDPGLGLRLIYFSYDVKMKEKGDIPEGYSVSREKKERFSLILESASTNQTSMYLCASSPPGHNSPLHFGNGTRLTVT.

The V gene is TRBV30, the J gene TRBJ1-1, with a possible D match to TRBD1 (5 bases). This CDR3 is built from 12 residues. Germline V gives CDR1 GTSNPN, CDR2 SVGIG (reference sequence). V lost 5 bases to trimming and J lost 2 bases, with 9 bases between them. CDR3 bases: TGTGCCTGGGGCAGGGTCAACACTGAAGCTTTCTTT. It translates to CAWGRVNTEAFF.

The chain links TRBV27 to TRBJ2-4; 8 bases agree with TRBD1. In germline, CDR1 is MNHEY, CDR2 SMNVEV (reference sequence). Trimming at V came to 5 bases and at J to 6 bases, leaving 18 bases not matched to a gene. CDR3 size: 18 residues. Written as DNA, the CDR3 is TGTGCCAGCAGTCGCACGGTTAAGGCTCAGGGGGCGCTAAACATTCAGTACTTC. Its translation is CASSRTVKAQGALNIQYF.

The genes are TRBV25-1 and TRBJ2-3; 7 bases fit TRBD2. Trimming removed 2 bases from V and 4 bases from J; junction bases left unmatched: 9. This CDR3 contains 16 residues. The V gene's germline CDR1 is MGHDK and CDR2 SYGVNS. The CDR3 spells CASSETGVLAADTQYF. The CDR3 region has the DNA TGTGCCAGCAGTGAAACGGGGGTTCTAGCGGCAGATACGCAGTATTTT.

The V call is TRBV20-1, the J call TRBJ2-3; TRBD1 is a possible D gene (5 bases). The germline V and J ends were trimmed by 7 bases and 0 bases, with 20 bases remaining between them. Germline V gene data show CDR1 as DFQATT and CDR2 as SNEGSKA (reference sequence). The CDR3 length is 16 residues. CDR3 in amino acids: CSGNRFSQTSTDTQYF. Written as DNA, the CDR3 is TGCAGTGGTAACAGGTTTTCTCAGACTAGCACAGATACGCAGTATTTT.

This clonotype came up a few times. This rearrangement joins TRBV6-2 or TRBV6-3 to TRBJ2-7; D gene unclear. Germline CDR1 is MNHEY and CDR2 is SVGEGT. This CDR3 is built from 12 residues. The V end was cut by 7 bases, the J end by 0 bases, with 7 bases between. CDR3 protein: CASTRNSYEQYF. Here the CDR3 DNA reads TGTGCCAGCACTCGGAACTCCTACGAGCAGTACTTC.

The CDR3 protein is CASTPWGENEQYF. The CDR3 DNA follows: TGTGCCAGCACCCCCTGGGGGGAGAACGAGCAGTACTTC. The genes are TRBV6-5 and TRBJ2-1; a possible D gene is TRBD2 (6 bases). The J call is uncertain, as TRBJ2-7 better fits the DNA end. The CDR3 is 13 amino acids. Germline V lookup: CDR1 MNHEY, CDR2 SVGAGI.

The chain's CDR3 is CASSKVKRTGGNSPLHF. The CDR3 nucleotides read TGTGCCAGCAGCAAAGTGAAGCGGACAGGGGGCAATTCACCCCTCCACTTT. The chain recombines TRBV21-1 with TRBJ1-6; TRBD1 reflects the table's D call only, with no check against the DNA. TRBV21-1 is labeled a pseudogene. This CDR3 contains 17 residues.

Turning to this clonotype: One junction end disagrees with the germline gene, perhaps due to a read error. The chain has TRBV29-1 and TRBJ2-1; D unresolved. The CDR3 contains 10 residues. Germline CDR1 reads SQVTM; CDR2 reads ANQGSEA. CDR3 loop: CSGSFNEQFF. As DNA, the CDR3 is TGCAGCGGGTCCTTCAATGAGCAGTTCTTC.

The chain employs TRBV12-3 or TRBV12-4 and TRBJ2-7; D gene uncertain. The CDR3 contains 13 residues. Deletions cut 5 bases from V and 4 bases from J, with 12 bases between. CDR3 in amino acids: CASSVRNMYEQYF. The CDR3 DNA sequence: TGTGCCAGCAGTGTACGGAATATGTACGAGCAGTACTTC.

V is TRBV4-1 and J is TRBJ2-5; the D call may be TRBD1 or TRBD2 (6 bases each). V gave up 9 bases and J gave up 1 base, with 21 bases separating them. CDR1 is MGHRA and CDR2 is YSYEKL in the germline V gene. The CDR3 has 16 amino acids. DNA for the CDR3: TGCGCCAGTAACCGGGGGCAGGGAATGGGCCAAGAGACCCAGTACTTC. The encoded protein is CASNRGQGMGQETQYF.

In DNA, the CDR3 is TGCAGTGCTAGAGAATGGAGTCCTGACGGTGAGCAGTTCTTC. Its protein is CSAREWSPDGEQFF. The rearrangement links TRBV20-1 to TRBJ2-1, with D unclear. This CDR3 region has 14 residues. Trimming left V 0 bases short and J 9 bases short, with 15 bases between. Germline V gene lookup returns CDR1 DFQATT and CDR2 SNEGSKA (reference sequence).

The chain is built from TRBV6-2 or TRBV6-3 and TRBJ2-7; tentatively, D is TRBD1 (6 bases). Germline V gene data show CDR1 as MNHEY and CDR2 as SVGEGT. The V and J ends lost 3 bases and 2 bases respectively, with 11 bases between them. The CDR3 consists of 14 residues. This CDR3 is CASSYGTLPYEQYF. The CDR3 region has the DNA TGTGCCAGCAGTTATGGGACATTGCCCTACGAGCAGTACTTC.

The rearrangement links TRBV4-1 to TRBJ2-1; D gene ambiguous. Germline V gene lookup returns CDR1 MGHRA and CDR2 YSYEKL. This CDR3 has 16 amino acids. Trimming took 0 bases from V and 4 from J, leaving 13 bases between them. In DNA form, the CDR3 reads TGCGCCAGCAGCCAAGAATTCGGAGACCTGTACAATGAGCAGTTCTTC. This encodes CASSQEFGDLYNEQFF.

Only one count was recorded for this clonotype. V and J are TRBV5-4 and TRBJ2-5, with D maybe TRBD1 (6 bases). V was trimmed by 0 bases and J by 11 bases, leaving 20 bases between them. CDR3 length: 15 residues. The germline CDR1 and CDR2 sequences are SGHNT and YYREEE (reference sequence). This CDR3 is CASSLDRASRYEQYF. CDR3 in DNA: TGTGCCAGCAGCTTGGACAGGGCTTCGCGCTATGAGCAGTACTTC.

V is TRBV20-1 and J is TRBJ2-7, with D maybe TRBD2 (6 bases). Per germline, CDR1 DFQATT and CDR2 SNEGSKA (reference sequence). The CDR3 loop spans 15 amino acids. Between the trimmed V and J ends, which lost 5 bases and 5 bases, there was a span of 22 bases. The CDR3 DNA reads TGCAGTGCTCCCGCACGAACTAGCCGGGATGACGAGCAGTACTTC. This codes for CSAPARTSRDDEQYF.

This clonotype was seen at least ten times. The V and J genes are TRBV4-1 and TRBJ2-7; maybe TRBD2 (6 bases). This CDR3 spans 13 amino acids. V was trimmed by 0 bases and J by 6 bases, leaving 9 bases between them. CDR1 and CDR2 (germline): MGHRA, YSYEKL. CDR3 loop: CASSQELAREQYF. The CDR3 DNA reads TGCGCCAGCAGCCAAGAGCTAGCGCGCGAGCAGTACTTC.

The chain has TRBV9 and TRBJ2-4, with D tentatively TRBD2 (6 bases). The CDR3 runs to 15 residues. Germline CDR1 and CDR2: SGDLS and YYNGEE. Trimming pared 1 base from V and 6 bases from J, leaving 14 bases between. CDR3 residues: CASSVTTGAGNIQYF. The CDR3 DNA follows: TGTGCCAGCAGCGTAACAACGGGAGCGGGAAACATTCAGTACTTC.

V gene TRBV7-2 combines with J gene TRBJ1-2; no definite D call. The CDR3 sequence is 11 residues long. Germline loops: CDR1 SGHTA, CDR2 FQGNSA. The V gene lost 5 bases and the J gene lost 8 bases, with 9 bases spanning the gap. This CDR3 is CASSIRPGYTF. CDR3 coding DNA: TGTGCCAGCAGCATACGCCCGGGCTACACCTTC.